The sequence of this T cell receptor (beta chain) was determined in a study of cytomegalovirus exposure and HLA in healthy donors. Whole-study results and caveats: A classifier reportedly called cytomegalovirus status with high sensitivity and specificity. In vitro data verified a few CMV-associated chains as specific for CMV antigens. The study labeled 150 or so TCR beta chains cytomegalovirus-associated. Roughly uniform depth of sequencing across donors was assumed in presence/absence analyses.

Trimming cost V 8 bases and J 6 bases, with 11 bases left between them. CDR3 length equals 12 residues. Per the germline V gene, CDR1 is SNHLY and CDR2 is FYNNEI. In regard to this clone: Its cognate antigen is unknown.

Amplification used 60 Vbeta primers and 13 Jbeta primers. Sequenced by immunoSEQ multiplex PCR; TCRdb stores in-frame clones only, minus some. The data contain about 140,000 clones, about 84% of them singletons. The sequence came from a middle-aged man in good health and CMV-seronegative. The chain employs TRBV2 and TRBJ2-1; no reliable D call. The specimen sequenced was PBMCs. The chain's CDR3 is CASRQLANEQFF. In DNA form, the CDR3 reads TGTGCCAGCCGGCAGTTAGCCAATGAGCAGTTCTTC.